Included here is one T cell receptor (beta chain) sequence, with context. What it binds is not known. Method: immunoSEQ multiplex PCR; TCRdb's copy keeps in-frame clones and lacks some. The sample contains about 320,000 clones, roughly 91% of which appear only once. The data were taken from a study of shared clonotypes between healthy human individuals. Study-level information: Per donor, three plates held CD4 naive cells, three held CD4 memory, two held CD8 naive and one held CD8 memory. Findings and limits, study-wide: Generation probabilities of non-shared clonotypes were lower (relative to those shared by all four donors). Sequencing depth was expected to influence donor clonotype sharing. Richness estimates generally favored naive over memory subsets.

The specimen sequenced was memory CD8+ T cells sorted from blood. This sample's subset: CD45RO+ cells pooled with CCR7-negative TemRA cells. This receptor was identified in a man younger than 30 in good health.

This chain's CDR3 is CASSLDRNNQPQHF. The CDR3 DNA reads TGTGCCAGCAGTTTAGATAGGAACAATCAGCCCCAGCATTTT. This sequence joins TRBV27 and TRBJ1-5; no clear D. The V end was cut by 2 bases, the J end by 3 bases, with 8 bases between. CDR3 length: 14 amino acids. Germline V CDR1 and CDR2: MNHEY, SMNVEV (reference sequence).